The clone carrying this TCR beta chain was detected once. Its target is unknown. This record comes from a study of T cell repertoires and HLA-DP antigens. The study's findings and limits: Naive and memory CD4+ cells were analysed together, not apart. Antigen presentation used HeLa cells, with total CD4+ cells responding.

TCRdb keeps only in-frame clones here, not all; method: immunoSEQ multiplex PCR. Of around 100,000 clones in the sample, roughly 92% were seen once. The source of this sequence is a woman in her late teens or twenties in good health and CMV-seronegative. The sequenced sample consisted of CD4+ T cells from PBMCs.

The CDR3 nucleotides are TGCGCCAGCAGCCAAGTCGGTAGCGCAGATACGCAGTATTTT. This translates into CASSQVGSADTQYF. This chain uses TRBV4-1 with TRBJ2-3, with a possible D match to TRBD2 (5 bases). V dropped 1 base and J dropped 4 bases, with 9 bases sitting between them. Germline-derived CDR1 and CDR2 are MGHRA and YSYEKL. The CDR3 is 14 residues long.